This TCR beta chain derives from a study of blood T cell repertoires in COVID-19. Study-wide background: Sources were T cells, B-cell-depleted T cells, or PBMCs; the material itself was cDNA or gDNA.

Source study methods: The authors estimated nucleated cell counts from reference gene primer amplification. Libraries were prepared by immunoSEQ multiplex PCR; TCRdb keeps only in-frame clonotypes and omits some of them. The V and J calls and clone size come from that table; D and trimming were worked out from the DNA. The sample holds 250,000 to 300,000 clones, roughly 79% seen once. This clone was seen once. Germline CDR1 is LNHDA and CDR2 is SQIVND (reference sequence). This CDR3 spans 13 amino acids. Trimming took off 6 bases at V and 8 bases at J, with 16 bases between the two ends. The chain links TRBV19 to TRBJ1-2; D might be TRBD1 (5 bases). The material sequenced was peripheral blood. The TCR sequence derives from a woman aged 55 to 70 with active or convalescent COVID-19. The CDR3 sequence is CASSPGGTQGYTF. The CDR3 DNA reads TGTGCCAGTAGCCCGGGGGGGACCCAGGGCTACACCTTC. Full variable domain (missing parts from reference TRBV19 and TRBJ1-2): DGGITQSPKYLFRKEGQNVTLSCEQNLNHDAMYWYRQDPGQGLRLIYYSQIVNDFQKGDIAEGYSVSREKKESFPLTVTSAQKNPTAFYLCASSPGGTQGYTFGSGTRLTVV.